The 14 T cell receptor beta chains given below trace back to one sample, sequenced in a study of T cell changes during pregnancy in multiple sclerosis. Sequencing was performed with immunoSEQ multiplex PCR; in TCRdb, only in-frame clones are kept and a portion is missing. The sample shows about 130,000 clones, about 95% of them seen only once. This specimen was peripheral blood, taken after pregnancy. These receptors were obtained from a female donor with multiple sclerosis, enrolled in a pregnancy study.

On this clone itself: This CDR3 fails to terminate in the conserved phenylalanine or tryptophan, so it likely reflects a read error. It is unclear where the CDR3 begins or ends on the DNA, so no DNA is shown, and the CDR3 is as TCRdb lists it. The chain has TRBV20-1 and TRBJ1-1; the table's D call, TRBD1, was not checked against the DNA. CDR1 is DFQATT, CDR2 SNEGSKA, per germline (reference sequence). The CDR3 is 9 amino acids in total, end residues counted. The CDR3 sequence: CSATGGTVG.

This chain links TRBV27 with TRBJ2-5; 9 bases agree with TRBD2. There are 20 residues in the CDR3. V gave up 3 bases and J gave up 4 bases; unmatched junction bases: 21. Germline V gene data show CDR1 as MNHEY and CDR2 as SMNVEV (reference sequence). The CDR3 reads CASSLAPLMAGGPLRETQYF. In nucleotides, the CDR3 is TGTGCCAGCAGTTTGGCCCCCTTGATGGCGGGAGGGCCTCTCCGAGAGACCCAGTACTTC.

The rearrangement uses TRBV10-1 and TRBJ2-5, with 7 bases matching TRBD2. The CDR3 is made up of 16 amino acids. Per germline, CDR1 WNHNN and CDR2 SYGVQD (reference sequence). V trimming: 0 bases; J trimming: 5 bases; junction bases outside the gene matches: 9. In DNA form, the CDR3 reads TGCGCCAGCAGTGAGTCGGGACTACGTGCGGGGGAGACCCAGTACTTC. The encoded protein is CASSESGLRAGETQYF.

This chain uses TRBV7-9 with TRBJ1-1; no reliable D call. The CDR3 has 15 amino acids. The germline V and J ends were trimmed by 1 base and 5 bases, with 14 bases remaining between them. In germline, CDR1 is SEHNR, CDR2 FQNEAQ (reference sequence). The CDR3 is CASSLVLGRWTEAFF. DNA of the CDR3: TGTGCCAGCAGCTTAGTCCTCGGGAGGTGGACTGAAGCTTTCTTT.

This clone was seen a single time. V usage is TRBV11-2 and J usage is TRBJ1-5, with D perhaps matching TRBD1 (5 bases). The CDR3 length is 18 residues. From germline, CDR1 is SGHAT and CDR2 FQNNGV. Between the trimmed V and J ends, which lost 2 bases and 1 base, there was a span of 18 bases. DNA for the CDR3: TGTGCCAGCAGCTTATTTACGGGCCCCGGGGGGAGCAATCAGCCCCAGCATTTT. This translates into CASSLFTGPGGSNQPQHF.

The chain joins TRBV10-3 to TRBJ2-7; 10 bases map to TRBD2. Trimming removed 3 bases from V and 5 bases from J; junction bases left unmatched: 13. The CDR3 is made up of 17 amino acids. Germline CDR1 is ENHRY and CDR2 is SYGVKD. In DNA, the CDR3 is TGTGCCATCAGTGATTCCGCGAGGCTAGCGGGAGTCCACGAGCAGTACTTC. Protein sequence: CAISDSARLAGVHEQYF.

The chain couples TRBV11-3 to TRBJ2-7; 12 nucleotides match TRBD2. Germline-derived CDR1 and CDR2 are SGHNT and YENEEA. Trimming cost V 5 bases and J 5 bases; bases outside gene matches: 1. The CDR3 length is 13 residues. The CDR3 region is CASSPSGRDEQYF. Written as DNA, the CDR3 is TGTGCCAGCAGCCCTAGCGGGAGGGACGAGCAGTACTTC.

The gene calls are TRBV19 and TRBJ2-5; a weak D match, TRBD2 (6 bases). Germline V gives CDR1 LNHDA, CDR2 SQIVND (reference sequence). This CDR3 spans 15 amino acids. V was cut by 2 bases and J by 9 bases, with 19 bases left in between. CDR3: CASSILPTSPGSQYF. CDR3 in DNA: TGTGCCAGTAGTATACTCCCCACTAGCCCAGGGTCCCAGTACTTC.

This chain connects TRBV11-2 to TRBJ2-4; TRBD1 aligns across 11 bases. CDR3 length: 15 amino acids. Germline CDR1 SGHAT, CDR2 FQNNGV. V trimming: 5 bases; J trimming: 9 bases; junction bases outside the gene matches: 9. DNA of the CDR3: TGTGCCAGCAGCCCACAGAGGACAGGGGGCGGCATTCAGTACTTC. This codes for CASSPQRTGGGIQYF.

This chain connects TRBV6-7 to TRBJ1-2; possible D gene TRBD1, 6 bases. TRBV6-7 is classed as an ORF, of uncertain function. The CDR3 runs to 14 residues. V was clipped by 1 base and J by 7 bases, with 13 bases between them. The CDR3 DNA reads TGTGCCAGCAGTTACTGCCGGGACATCAGTGGCTACACCTTC. The encoded protein is CASSYCRDISGYTF.

CDR3 sequence: CASSGTSGYNEQFF. DNA of the CDR3: TGTGCCAGCAGTGGGACTAGCGGCTACAATGAGCAGTTCTTC. The V call is TRBV25-1, the J call TRBJ2-1; TRBD2 matches 10 bases. Germline V gene sequence: CDR1 MGHDK, CDR2 SYGVNS. This CDR3 has 14 amino acids. V lost 4 bases to trimming and J lost 3 bases; unmatched junction nucleotides: 0.

V gene TRBV9 combines with J gene TRBJ2-1, with D perhaps matching TRBD2 (6 bases). CDR3 length: 18 amino acids. The V gene's germline CDR1 is SGDLS and CDR2 YYNGEE. V lost 4 bases and J lost 0, with 20 bases in between. The CDR3 sequence is CASSPAAGWTSSYNEQFF. The CDR3 DNA reads TGTGCCAGCAGCCCCGCGGCGGGGTGGACCAGCTCCTACAATGAGCAGTTCTTC.

The V gene is TRBV5-6, the J gene TRBJ2-1, with TRBD2 matching 9 bases. This CDR3 comprises 13 residues. V dropped 7 bases and J dropped 7; count of bases not matched to a gene: 6. Germline CDR1 reads SGHDT; CDR2 reads YYEEEE. The CDR3 DNA reads as TGTGCCAGCCGCGGGGGGGACGGGAATGAGCAGTTCTTC. Its protein is CASRGGDGNEQFF.

The chain joins TRBV11-2 to TRBJ1-1, with D perhaps matching TRBD1 (6 bases). The germline CDR1 and CDR2 sequences are SGHAT and FQNNGV. The V gene lost 5 bases and the J gene lost 5 bases, with 12 bases spanning the gap. The CDR3 has 13 amino acids. The CDR3 region is CASSTRGMTEAFF. The CDR3 coding sequence is TGTGCCAGCAGCACCAGGGGAATGACTGAAGCTTTCTTT. Looking up the rest from reference TRBV11-2 and TRBJ1-1 gives the full variable domain: EAGVAQSPRYKIIEKRQSVAFWCNPISGHATLYWYQQILGQGPKLLIQFQNNGVVDDSQLPKDRFSAERLKGVDSTLKIQPAKLEDSAVYLCASSTRGMTEAFFGQGTRLTVV.